This T cell receptor beta chain was identified in a study of T cells after yellow fever vaccination. General study findings and limits: Abundant clonotypes from the bulk population could get into FACS-sorted repertoires as contaminants.

CDR3 length: 14 residues. Germline-derived CDR1 and CDR2 are MNHNS and SASEGT. V lost 6 bases to trimming and J lost 6 bases; unmatched junction nucleotides: 8. MiXCR, run by TCRdb on the 5' RACE reads, gives a single entry per CDR3 protein. The sample holds around 350,000 distinct CDR3 sequences, around 10% seen once. Comment on this clonotype: The antigen remains undetermined.

The specimen was PBMCs, collected on the day of the first yellow fever vaccination. This chain connects TRBV6-1 to TRBJ1-5, with 7 nucleotides matching TRBD1. This receptor was obtained from a man aged 18 to 29 who received the YFV17D yellow fever vaccine. The CDR3 nucleotides read TGTGCCAGCAGGCCACAGGGGAAGGGTCAGCCCCAGCATTTT. Translated, it gives CASRPQGKGQPQHF.